The clone carrying this T cell receptor beta chain was seen more than once but under ten times. CDR3 length: 12 residues. Per the germline V gene, CDR1 is DFQATT and CDR2 is SNEGSKA (reference sequence). The junction had 9 bases not matched to a gene; V was cut back by 5 bases and J by 9 bases. This entry comes from a study of T-cell reconstitution after alpha-beta-depleted transplantation in children. Library preparation (for TCRbeta) was performed with unique molecular identifiers. TCRdb reanalysed the PCR reads using MiXCR and keeps one entry per CDR3 protein. The sample consists of more than 250,000 distinct CDR3 sequences, 9.9% of them appearing once.

The clonotype originates from a human donor who donated a stem cell graft to a child with SCID. V is TRBV20-1 and J is TRBJ2-5; the match to TRBD2 covers 7 bases. Sequenced material: PBMCs from the stem cell graft donor, taken from the stem cell graft. CDR3 region: CSAWGGGVAQYF. CDR3 sequence (DNA): TGCAGTGCTTGGGGGGGAGGGGTGGCCCAGTACTTC.